The present T cell receptor beta chain was sequenced within a study of CD8+CD57+ T cells in acquired aplastic anemia. Regarding this clonotype: Just one base apart from a much larger clone, this may be a read error.

The CDR3 length is 13 residues. The trim removed 2 bases at V and 12 bases at J, leaving 7 bases unmatched. The template used for profiling TCR beta VDJ and CDR3 was genomic DNA. One entry per CDR3 protein, called by TCRdb with MiXCR from the reads. The sample carries around 150,000 distinct CDR3 sequences, 41% recorded once. The sequence was obtained from a human donor in good health, serving as a control. Material: sorted CD4+, CD8+, or CD8+CD57+ T cells (not recorded which) from PBMCs. The gene calls are TRBV12-3 or TRBV12-4 and TRBJ1-1; TRBD1 aligns across 9 bases. CDR3 DNA sequence: TGTGCCAGCAGTTTAAACAGGGGGCGGGACCCTTTCTTT. Amino acids: CASSLNRGRDPFF.